These 8 T cell receptor beta chains were sequenced from one sample in a study of blood T cell repertoires in COVID-19. Sequencing was performed with immunoSEQ multiplex PCR; in TCRdb, only in-frame clones are kept and a portion is missing. The sample lists about 270,000 clones, roughly 90% seen once, with around 2.8% in the top ten. The sample consisted of PBMCs or T cells enriched from blood (not recorded which). Receptors were obtained from a man aged 35 to 55 who had been exposed to COVID-19.

The chain is built from TRBV18 and TRBJ1-1; unclear D gene. Trimming removed 3 bases from V and 1 base from J, with 12 bases in between. The CDR3 extends over 15 amino acids. Germline V gives CDR1 KGHSH, CDR2 LQKENI. The CDR3 DNA is TGTGCCAGCTCACCCCAACAGCTCGGGAACACTGAAGCTTTCTTT. Translation gives CASSPQQLGNTEAFF.

This chain joins TRBV29-1 and TRBJ1-1; D is possibly TRBD1 (6 bases). The germline CDR1 and CDR2 sequences are SQVTM and ANQGSEA. The CDR3 is made up of 13 amino acids. Trimming shortened V by 4 bases and J by 4 bases, and 13 bases separated the two germline ends. This CDR3 is CSVGRRGATEAFF. The CDR3 DNA reads TGCAGCGTTGGTCGCAGGGGAGCCACTGAAGCTTTCTTT.

Points on this clone: The sample contains more than one DNA sequence encoding this CDR3. V gene TRBV6-5 combines with J gene TRBJ1-5; D might be TRBD1 (6 bases). Germline V gives CDR1 MNHEY, CDR2 SVGAGI. This CDR3 has 15 amino acids. V was shortened by 0 bases and J by 4 bases, with 10 bases between the two germline ends. The CDR3 spells CASSYSGRGNQPQHF. The CDR3 DNA sequence: TGTGCCAGCAGTTACTCGGGCAGGGGAAATCAGCCCCAGCATTTT.

J is TRBJ1-2 and V is TRBV11-1; 9 bases agree with TRBD1. With V trimmed by 5 bases and J by 6 bases, 7 bases remained unmatched. Germline CDR1 is SGHAT and CDR2 is FQDESV (reference sequence). The CDR3 extends over 14 amino acids. The CDR3 DNA reads TGTGCCAGCAGCCCCGGGACAGGGCTTCATGGCTACACCTTC. This gives the protein CASSPGTGLHGYTF.

Details on this clone: Distinct nucleotide sequences in the sample also encode this CDR3. The rearrangement uses TRBV3-1 (or the pseudogene TRBV3-2) and TRBJ2-2; tentatively, D is TRBD1 (6 bases). The CDR3 runs to 14 residues. Germline V gives CDR1 LGHDT, CDR2 YNNKEL (reference sequence). V dropped 4 bases and J dropped 0 bases, with 6 bases sitting between them. The CDR3 here is CASSRTANTGELFF. In DNA form, the CDR3 reads TGTGCCAGCAGCCGGACAGCGAACACCGGGGAGCTGTTTTTT.

This sequence joins TRBV3-1 (or the pseudogene TRBV3-2) and TRBJ2-3, with D possibly TRBD2 on 6 matching bases. Germline-derived CDR1 and CDR2 are LGHDT and YNNKEL (reference sequence). The CDR3 is 14 amino acids. V was trimmed by 4 bases and J by 4 bases, leaving 12 bases between them. The CDR3 protein is CASSLGGVPDTQYF. DNA of the CDR3: TGTGCCAGCAGCCTCGGGGGAGTGCCAGATACGCAGTATTTT.

The V call is TRBV6-6, the J call TRBJ2-5; D gene unclear. Germline V gene sequence: CDR1 MNHNY, CDR2 SVGAGI (reference sequence). The CDR3 loop spans 12 amino acids. V lost 8 bases and J 4 bases, leaving 11 bases between the germline ends. The chain's CDR3 is CASAANPETQYF. The CDR3 DNA follows: TGTGCCAGCGCGGCTAACCCAGAGACCCAGTACTTC.

This chain joins TRBV11-2 and TRBJ1-3, with D tentatively TRBD1 (5 bases). Germline CDR1 is SGHAT and CDR2 is FQNNGV. The CDR3 covers 17 residues. Between the trimmed V and J ends, which lost 5 bases and 2 bases, there was a span of 19 bases. The CDR3 sequence is CASSPGSEGSAGNTIYF. The CDR3, as DNA: TGTGCCAGCAGCCCGGGTTCGGAGGGGTCCGCTGGAAACACCATATATTTT.